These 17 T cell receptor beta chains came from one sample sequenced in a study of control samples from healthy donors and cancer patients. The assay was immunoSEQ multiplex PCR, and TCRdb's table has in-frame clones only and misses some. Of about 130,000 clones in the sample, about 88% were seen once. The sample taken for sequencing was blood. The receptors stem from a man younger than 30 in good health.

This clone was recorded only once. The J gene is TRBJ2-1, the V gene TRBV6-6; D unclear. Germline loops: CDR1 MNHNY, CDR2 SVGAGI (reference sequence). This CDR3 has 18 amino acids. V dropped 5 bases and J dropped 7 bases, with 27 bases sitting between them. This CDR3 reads CASSLTFANPRLGNEQFF. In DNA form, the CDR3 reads TGTGCCAGCAGTCTCACTTTCGCGAACCCGAGGTTGGGAAATGAGCAGTTCTTC.

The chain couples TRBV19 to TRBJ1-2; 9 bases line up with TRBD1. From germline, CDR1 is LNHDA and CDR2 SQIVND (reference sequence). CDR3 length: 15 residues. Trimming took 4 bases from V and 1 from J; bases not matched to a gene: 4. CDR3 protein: CASSSRDRDNYGYTF. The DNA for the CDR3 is TGTGCCAGTAGTAGCCGGGACAGGGATAACTATGGCTACACCTTC.

The CDR3 bases are TGTGCCAGCAGCCAAGAGCGGGTTGGCCTCGAGGAAGCTTTCTTT. Amino acid sequence: CASSQERVGLEEAFF. The chain recombines TRBV3-1 (or the pseudogene TRBV3-2) with TRBJ1-1; D gene ambiguous. V lost 0 bases to trimming and J lost 8 bases, with 16 bases between them. CDR1 and CDR2 from the germline V gene are LGHDT and YNNKEL (reference sequence). The CDR3 is 15 amino acids.

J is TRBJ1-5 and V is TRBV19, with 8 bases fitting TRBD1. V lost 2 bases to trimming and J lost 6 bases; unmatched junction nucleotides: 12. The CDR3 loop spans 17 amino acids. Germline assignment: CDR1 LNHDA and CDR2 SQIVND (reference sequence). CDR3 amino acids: CASSIPSDRGRGQPQHF. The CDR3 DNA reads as TGTGCCAGTAGTATACCTTCAGACAGGGGAAGGGGTCAGCCCCAGCATTTT.

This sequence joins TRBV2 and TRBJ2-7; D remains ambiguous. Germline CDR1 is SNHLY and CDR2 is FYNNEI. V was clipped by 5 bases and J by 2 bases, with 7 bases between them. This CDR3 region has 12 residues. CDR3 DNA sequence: TGTGCCAGCAGTCGCGGCCCCTACGAGCAGTACTTC. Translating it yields CASSRGPYEQYF.

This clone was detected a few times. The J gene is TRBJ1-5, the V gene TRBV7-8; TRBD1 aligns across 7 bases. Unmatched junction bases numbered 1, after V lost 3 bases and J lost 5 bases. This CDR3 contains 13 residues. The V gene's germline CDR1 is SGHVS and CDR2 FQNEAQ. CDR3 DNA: TGTGCCAGCAGCTTCAGGGGGGATCAGCCCCAGCATTTT. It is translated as CASSFRGDQPQHF.

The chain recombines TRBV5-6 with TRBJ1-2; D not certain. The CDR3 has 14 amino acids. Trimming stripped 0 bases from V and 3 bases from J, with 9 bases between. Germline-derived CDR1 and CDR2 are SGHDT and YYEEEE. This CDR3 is CASSLGNNHYGYTF. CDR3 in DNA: TGTGCCAGCAGCTTGGGTAACAACCACTATGGCTACACCTTC.

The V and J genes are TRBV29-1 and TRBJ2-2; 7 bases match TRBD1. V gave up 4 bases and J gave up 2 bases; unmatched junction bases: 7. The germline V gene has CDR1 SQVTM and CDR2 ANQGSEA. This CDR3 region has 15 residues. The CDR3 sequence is CSVGQGPPNTGELFF. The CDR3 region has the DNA TGCAGCGTTGGACAGGGCCCACCTAACACCGGGGAGCTGTTTTTT.

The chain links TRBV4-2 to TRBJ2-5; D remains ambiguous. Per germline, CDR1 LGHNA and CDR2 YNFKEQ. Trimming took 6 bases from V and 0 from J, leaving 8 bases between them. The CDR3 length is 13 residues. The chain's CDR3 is CASRGPNQETQYF. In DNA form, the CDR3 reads TGTGCCAGCAGAGGACCGAACCAAGAGACCCAGTACTTC.

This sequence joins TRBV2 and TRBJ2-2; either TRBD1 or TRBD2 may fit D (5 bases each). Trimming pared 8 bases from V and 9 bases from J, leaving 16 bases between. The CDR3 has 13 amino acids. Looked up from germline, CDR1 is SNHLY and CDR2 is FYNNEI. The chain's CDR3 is CASAGTPSRELFF. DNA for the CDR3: TGTGCCAGCGCAGGGACCCCCTCCCGGGAGCTGTTTTTT.

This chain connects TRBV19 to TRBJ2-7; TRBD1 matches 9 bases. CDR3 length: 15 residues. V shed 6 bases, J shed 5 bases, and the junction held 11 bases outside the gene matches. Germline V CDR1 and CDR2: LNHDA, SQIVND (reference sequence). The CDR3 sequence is CASSPYRGRINEQYF. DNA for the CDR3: TGTGCCAGTAGCCCTTACAGGGGGCGAATTAACGAGCAGTACTTC.

Here the CDR3 reads CASTLTRSLNQPQHF. CDR3 in DNA: TGTGCCAGCACCTTAACACGGAGCCTTAATCAGCCCCAGCATTTT. This rearrangement joins TRBV28 to TRBJ1-5; D call uncertain. The germline V gene has CDR1 MDHEN and CDR2 SYDVKM. The CDR3 spans 15 residues. The V end lost 7 bases, the J end lost 4 bases, and 17 bases lay between the germline ends.

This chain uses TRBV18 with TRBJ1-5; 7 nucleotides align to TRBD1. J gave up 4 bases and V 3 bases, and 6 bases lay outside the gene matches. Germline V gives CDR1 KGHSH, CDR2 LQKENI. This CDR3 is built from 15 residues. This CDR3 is CASSPTDRTNQPQHF. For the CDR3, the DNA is TGTGCCAGCTCACCTACGGACAGGACTAATCAGCCCCAGCATTTT.

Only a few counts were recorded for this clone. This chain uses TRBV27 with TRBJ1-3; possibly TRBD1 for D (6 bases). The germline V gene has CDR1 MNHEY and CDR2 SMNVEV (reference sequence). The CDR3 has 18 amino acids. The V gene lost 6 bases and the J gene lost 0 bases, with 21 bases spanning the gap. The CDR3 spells CASSRLPTGSSSGNTIYF. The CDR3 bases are TGTGCCAGCAGCCGTTTACCGACAGGTTCTAGCTCTGGAAACACCATATATTTT.

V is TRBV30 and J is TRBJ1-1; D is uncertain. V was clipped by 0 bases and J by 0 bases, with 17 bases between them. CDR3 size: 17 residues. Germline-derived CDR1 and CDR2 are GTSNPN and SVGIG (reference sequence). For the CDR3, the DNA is TGTGCCTGGAGTGTAACCCCTAGATGGGGTATGAACACTGAAGCTTTCTTT. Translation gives CAWSVTPRWGMNTEAFF.

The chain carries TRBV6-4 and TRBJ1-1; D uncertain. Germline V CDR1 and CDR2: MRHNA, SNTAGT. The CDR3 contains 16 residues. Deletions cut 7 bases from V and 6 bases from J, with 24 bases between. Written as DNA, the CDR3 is TGTGCCAGCACCTCTAGGGTTGGGGTCGGAAGGGCTGAAGCTTTCTTT. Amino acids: CASTSRVGVGRAEAFF.

The CDR3 DNA reads TGTGCCAGCAGCTTAGGCGGGGGACAGGGGTTCTACGAGCAGTACTTC. Translation gives CASSLGGGQGFYEQYF. The chain employs TRBV11-3 and TRBJ2-7; 10 nucleotides agree with TRBD1. CDR1 and CDR2 (germline): SGHNT, YENEEA. V dropped 1 base and J dropped 3; count of bases not matched to a gene: 6. The length of the CDR3 is 16 residues.